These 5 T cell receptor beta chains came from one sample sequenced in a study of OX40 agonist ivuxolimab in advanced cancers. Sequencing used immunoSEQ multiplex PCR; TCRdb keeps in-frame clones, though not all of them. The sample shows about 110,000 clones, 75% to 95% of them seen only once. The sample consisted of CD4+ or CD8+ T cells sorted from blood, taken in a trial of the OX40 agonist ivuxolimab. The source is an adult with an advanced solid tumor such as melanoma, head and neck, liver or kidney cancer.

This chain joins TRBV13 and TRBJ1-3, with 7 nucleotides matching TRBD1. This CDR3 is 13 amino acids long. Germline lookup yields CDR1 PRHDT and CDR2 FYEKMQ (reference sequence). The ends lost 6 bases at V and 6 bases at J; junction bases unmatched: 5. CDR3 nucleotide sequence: TGTGCCAGCAGTCAGGGGGGAGAAAACACCATATATTTT. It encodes CASSQGGENTIYF.

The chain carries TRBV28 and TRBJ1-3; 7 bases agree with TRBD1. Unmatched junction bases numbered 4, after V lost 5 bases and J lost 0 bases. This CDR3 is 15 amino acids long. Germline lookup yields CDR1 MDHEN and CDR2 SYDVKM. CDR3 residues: CASSMTGFSGNTIYF. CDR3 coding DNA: TGTGCCAGCAGTATGACAGGGTTCTCTGGAAACACCATATATTTT.

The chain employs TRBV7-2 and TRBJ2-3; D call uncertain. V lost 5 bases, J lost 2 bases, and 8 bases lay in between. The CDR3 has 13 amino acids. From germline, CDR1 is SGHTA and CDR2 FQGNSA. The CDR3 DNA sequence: TGTGCCAGCAGCCGTGACTTCACAGATACGCAGTATTTT. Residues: CASSRDFTDTQYF.

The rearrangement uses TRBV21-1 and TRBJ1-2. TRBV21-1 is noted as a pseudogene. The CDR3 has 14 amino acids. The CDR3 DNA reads TGTGCCAGCAGCCAATTCGGTCCCCCCTATGGCTACACCTTC. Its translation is CASSQFGPPYGYTF.

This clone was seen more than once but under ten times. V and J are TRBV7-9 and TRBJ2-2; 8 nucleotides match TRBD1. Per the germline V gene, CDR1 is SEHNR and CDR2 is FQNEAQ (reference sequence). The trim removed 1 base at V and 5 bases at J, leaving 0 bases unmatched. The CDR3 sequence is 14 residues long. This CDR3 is CASSLGTGTGELFF. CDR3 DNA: TGTGCCAGCAGCTTAGGGACAGGGACCGGGGAGCTGTTTTTT. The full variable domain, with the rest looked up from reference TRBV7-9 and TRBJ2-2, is DTGVSQNPRHKITKRGQNVTFRCDPISEHNRLYWYRQTLGQGPEFLTYFQNEAQLEKSRLLSDRFSAERPKGSFSTLEIQRTEQGDSAMYLCASSLGTGTGELFFGEGSRLTVL.